Each of the 3 T cell receptor beta chains below was sequenced from the same sample in a study of Ad26.COV2.S vaccination and SARS-CoV-2 variants. Specified treatment: 15 to 20 received Ad26.COV2.S at low or high dose, single or two shots; several received placebo; per-sample allocation not given. Following the first vaccine or placebo injection, samples were taken on day 63. Some clones are missing from TCRdb's copy, which holds only in-frame ones; the method was immunoSEQ multiplex PCR. The sample shows hundreds of thousands of clones, roughly 90% of them seen only once. Sequenced here: peripheral blood, sampled in a trial of Ad26.COV2.S vaccine versus placebo. The source is a person between 18 and 60 years old who received the Ad26.COV2.S COVID-19 vaccine or a placebo.

The chain has TRBV19 and TRBJ1-5; 7 bases agree with TRBD1. Germline V gives CDR1 LNHDA, CDR2 SQIVND (reference sequence). The V and J ends lost 7 bases and 3 bases, in that order; junction bases with no gene match: 9. This CDR3 spans 15 amino acids. The CDR3 bases are TGTGCCAGTACCCCGGGACAGACCTTCAATCAGCCCCAGCATTTT. Translating it yields CASTPGQTFNQPQHF.

The rearrangement uses TRBV6-2 or TRBV6-3 and TRBJ2-5; 7 bases match TRBD2. The CDR3 has 16 amino acids. The junction had 8 bases not matched to a gene; V was cut back by 4 bases and J by 0 bases. CDR1 is MNHEY, CDR2 SVGEGT, per germline. The CDR3: CASSSWGGRYQETQYF. The CDR3 DNA is TGTGCCAGCAGTTCCTGGGGGGGGAGGTACCAAGAGACCCAGTACTTC.

This chain links TRBV4-3 with TRBJ2-2; 8 bases align to TRBD1. CDR1 is LGHNA, CDR2 YSLEER, per germline. The CDR3 sequence is 16 residues long. V gave up 0 bases and J gave up 3 bases; unmatched junction bases: 3. In DNA, the CDR3 is TGCGCCAGCAGCCAAGATCCAGGGGGCTACACCGGGGAGCTGTTTTTT. This sequence encodes CASSQDPGGYTGELFF.